This TCR beta chain came from a study of shared clonotypes between healthy human individuals. Points from the study as a whole: Clonotype sharing across a few donors was observed for around 4.5% of naive CD4 clonotypes. Estimated richness was generally greater in naive than memory subsets.

CD45RO-negative cells were positively selected for CCR7, leaving out terminally differentiated effector memory CD45RA+ cells. HIV-negative, healthy adults without recent acute infections or vaccinations were the donors. The CDR3 length is 15 residues. V dropped 5 bases and J dropped 5 bases, with 18 bases sitting between them. The germline gives CDR1 SEHNR, CDR2 FQNEAQ (reference sequence). Regarding this clone: Its specificity is not known.

Study processing details: Filtering of immunoSEQ junctional sequences could not match full-length read filtering. Method: immunoSEQ multiplex PCR; TCRdb's copy keeps in-frame clones and lacks some. The DNA was the basis for D and trimming; V, J and clone size are from that table. The table has about 2.1 million clones, over 85% seen once; the top ten hold roughly 1.7%. Sequencing input: naive CD8+ T cells from PBMCs. The chain couples TRBV7-9 to TRBJ2-5; no clear D gene. This TCR came from a man aged 18 to 35 in good health. Some clones in this sample may be carry-over from other donors' samples. CDR3 sequence: CASSASGSQAETQYF. The CDR3 DNA is TGTGCCAGCAGCGCATCCGGGTCCCAGGCGGAGACCCAGTACTTC.